This TCR beta chain was sequenced for a study of PD-1 blockade in classical Hodgkin lymphoma. Sequencing was performed with immunoSEQ multiplex PCR; in TCRdb, only in-frame clones are kept and a portion is missing. The sample holds 20,000 to 30,000 clones, more than 80% seen once. Trimming cost V 1 base and J 4 bases; bases outside gene matches: 8. The germline V gene has CDR1 SGHRS and CDR2 YFSETQ. The CDR3 spans 17 residues. Regarding time point: newly diagnosed, previously untreated cHL patient sample. Magnetic negative selection of thawed PBMCs was the method by which CD4+ T cells were purified. PBMCs from untreated, newly diagnosed classical Hodgkin lymphoma were comparison samples. About this clone: The antigen remains unidentified.

Points from the study as a whole: Newly diagnosed patients reportedly had lower baseline TCR diversity than healthy donors.

This sequence was found in a human donor with classical Hodgkin lymphoma. Sequenced input: CD4+ T cells from blood. The genes are TRBV5-1 and TRBJ2-1; 10 bases align to TRBD1. CDR3 loop: CASSLYSGTGAYNEQFF. The CDR3, as DNA: TGCGCCAGCAGCTTGTACAGCGGGACAGGGGCATACAATGAGCAGTTCTTC.